This T cell receptor (beta chain) is from a study of Ad26.COV2.S vaccination and SARS-CoV-2 variants. Broader study findings: Among vaccine recipients, spike-specific TCR breadth exceeded that of placebo recipients. Reported post-vaccination CD8+ and CD4+ T cell responses to spike showed substantial breadth. Comparability of non-spike TCR breadth was observed across vaccine and placebo recipients. Analyses of TCR breadth and depth may have underestimated total T cell responses.

Data came from immunoSEQ multiplex PCR; TCRdb stores just in-frame clones and leaves some out. This table holds about 100,000 clones, 80% found once. The CDR3 has 15 residues. The V gene end was trimmed by 5 bases and the J gene end by 5 bases; junction bases not matched to a gene: 12. Germline loops: CDR1 MNHEY, CDR2 SVGAGI. In the case of this clone: Its target is unknown.

Here the sequenced sample was peripheral blood, taken after recovery from COVID-19. The genes are TRBV6-5 and TRBJ2-7, with TRBD1 matching over 7 bases. The clonotype originates from a human donor who had recovered from COVID-19. The CDR3 sequence: CASSQRTGNIDEQYF. CDR3 nucleotide sequence: TGTGCCAGCAGTCAACGGACAGGCAATATTGACGAGCAGTACTTC.